Presented here are 10 T cell receptor beta chains from one specimen sequenced in a study of CD8 T cells in ankylosing spondylitis. TCRdb reprocessed the 5' RACE reads via MiXCR and lists one record per CDR3 protein. Of around 340,000 distinct CDR3 sequences in the sample, roughly 14% were seen once. What was sequenced was blood, either unsorted or a sorted T cell fraction (not recorded which). The receptors stem from a male donor with ankylosing spondylitis or in good health (not recorded which).

This clonotype came up a few times. The chain carries TRBV4-1 and TRBJ2-7; D tentatively fits TRBD1 or TRBD2 (6 bases each). Trimming pared 0 bases from V and 6 bases from J, leaving 15 bases between. The CDR3 consists of 15 residues. CDR1 and CDR2 (germline): MGHRA, YSYEKL. Here the CDR3 DNA reads TGCGCCAGCAGCCAAGATCTTCGGGGGCGGATCGAGCAGTACTTC. This gives the protein CASSQDLRGRIEQYF.

This clonotype was seen a few times. V usage is TRBV4-1 and J usage is TRBJ2-1; 10 bases match TRBD2. This CDR3 is 16 amino acids long. Trimming removed 0 bases from V and 10 bases from J; junction bases left unmatched: 9. The germline gives CDR1 MGHRA, CDR2 YSYEKL. The chain's CDR3 is CASSQEASGRLGEQFF. The DNA for the CDR3 is TGCGCCAGCAGCCAAGAGGCTAGCGGGAGACTAGGGGAGCAGTTCTTC.

This clonotype has a handful of counts. The rearrangement uses TRBV6-5 and TRBJ1-1, with D possibly TRBD1 on 5 matching bases. Germline V gives CDR1 MNHEY, CDR2 SVGAGI. The CDR3 is 15 amino acids. The ends were cut back, 0 bases at V and 5 bases at J, with 13 bases in the middle. The CDR3: CASSYSPGRGTEAFF. CDR3 DNA: TGTGCCAGCAGTTACTCCCCTGGTCGGGGGACTGAAGCTTTCTTT.

This clonotype was counted only a few times. This rearrangement joins TRBV20-1 to TRBJ2-7; unclear D gene. Germline CDR1 DFQATT, CDR2 SNEGSKA (reference sequence). Trimming left V 2 bases short and J 3 bases short, with 8 bases between. The CDR3 has 12 amino acids. Here the CDR3 DNA reads TGCAGTGCTAGAACTCCCTACTACGAGCAGTACTTC. Residues: CSARTPYYEQYF.

This sequence joins TRBV10-3 and TRBJ1-1; 7 positions match TRBD1. Trimming cost V 3 bases and J 3 bases; bases outside gene matches: 7. Per germline, CDR1 ENHRY and CDR2 SYGVKD. This CDR3 spans 15 amino acids. The CDR3 region is CAISETTGWDTEAFF. The CDR3 DNA is TGTGCCATCAGTGAAACGACAGGGTGGGACACTGAAGCTTTCTTT.

The chain couples TRBV28 to TRBJ1-5; D might be TRBD1 (6 bases). V lost 3 bases, J lost 6 bases, and 12 bases lay in between. CDR1 is MDHEN and CDR2 is SYDVKM in the germline V gene. The CDR3 length is 14 residues. The CDR3 region has the DNA TGTGCCAGCAGTTTCAGGGGAAGGGGTCAGCCCCAGCATTTT. It specifies CASSFRGRGQPQHF. The entire variable domain, with the rest obtained from reference TRBV28 and TRBJ1-5, is as follows: DVKVTQSSRYLVKRTGEKVFLECVQDMDHENMFWYRQDPGLGLRLIYFSYDVKMKEKGDIPEGYSVSREKKERFSLILESASTNQTSMYLCASSFRGRGQPQHFGDGTRLSIL.

The V call is TRBV5-1, the J call TRBJ2-1; D is perhaps TRBD2 (5 bases). The germline CDR1 and CDR2 sequences are SGHRS and YFSETQ. This CDR3 region has 13 residues. V was shortened by 4 bases and J by 10 bases, with 15 bases between the two germline ends. CDR3 protein: CASSLSDSGEQFF. The CDR3 coding sequence is TGCGCCAGCAGCCTATCGGACTCCGGCGAGCAGTTCTTC.

The CDR3 region has the DNA TGCATTATAGCGGGAACCAGTACGCAGTATTTT. Protein product: CIIAGTSTQYF. V usage is TRBV20-1 and J usage is TRBJ2-3; 8 bases are shared with TRBD2. The CDR3 covers 11 residues. The V gene's germline CDR1 is DFQATT and CDR2 SNEGSKA (reference sequence).

In this sample, this clonotype turned up many times. The chain combines TRBV12-3 or TRBV12-4 with TRBJ2-5; TRBD2 agrees at 11 bases. The V and J ends lost 4 bases and 5 bases, in that order; junction bases with no gene match: 6. The CDR3 covers 15 residues. The CDR3 sequence is CASSSELAGDETQYF. As DNA, the CDR3 is TGTGCCAGCAGTTCCGAACTAGCGGGGGATGAGACCCAGTACTTC.

This clonotype has only a few counts. The chain employs TRBV2 and TRBJ2-7; D gene ambiguous. This CDR3 contains 12 residues. Germline assignment: CDR1 SNHLY and CDR2 FYNNEI. V lost 7 bases and J lost 3, with 10 bases in between. The DNA of the CDR3 is TGTGCCAGCACAAGGCGCAACTACGAGCAGTACTTC. It translates to CASTRRNYEQYF.